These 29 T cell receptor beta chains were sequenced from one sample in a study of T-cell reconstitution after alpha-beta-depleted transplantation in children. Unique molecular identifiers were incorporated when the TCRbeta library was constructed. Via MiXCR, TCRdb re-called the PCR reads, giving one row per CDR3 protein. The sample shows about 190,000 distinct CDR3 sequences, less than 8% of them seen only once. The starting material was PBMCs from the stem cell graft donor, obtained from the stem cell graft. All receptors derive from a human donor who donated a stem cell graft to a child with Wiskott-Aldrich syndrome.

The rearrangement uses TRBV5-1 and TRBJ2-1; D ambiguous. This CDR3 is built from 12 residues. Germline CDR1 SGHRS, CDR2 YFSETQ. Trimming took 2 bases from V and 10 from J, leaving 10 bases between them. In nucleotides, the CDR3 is TGCGCCAGCAGCTTTACCCGGAGCGAGCAGTTCTTC. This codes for CASSFTRSEQFF.

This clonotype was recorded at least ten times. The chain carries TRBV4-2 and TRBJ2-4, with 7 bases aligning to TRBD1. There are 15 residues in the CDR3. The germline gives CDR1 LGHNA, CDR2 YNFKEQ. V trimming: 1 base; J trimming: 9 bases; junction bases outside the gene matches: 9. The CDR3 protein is CASSQGRTGRGIQYF. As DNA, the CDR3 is TGTGCCAGCAGCCAAGGGAGGACAGGCCGGGGCATTCAGTACTTC.

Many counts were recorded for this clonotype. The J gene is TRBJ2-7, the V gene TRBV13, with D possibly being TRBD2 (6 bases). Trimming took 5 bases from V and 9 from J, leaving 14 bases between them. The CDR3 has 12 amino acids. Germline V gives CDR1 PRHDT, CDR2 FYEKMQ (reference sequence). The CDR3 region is CASSPSGERQYF. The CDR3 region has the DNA TGTGCCAGCAGCCCATCGGGAGAGAGGCAGTACTTC.

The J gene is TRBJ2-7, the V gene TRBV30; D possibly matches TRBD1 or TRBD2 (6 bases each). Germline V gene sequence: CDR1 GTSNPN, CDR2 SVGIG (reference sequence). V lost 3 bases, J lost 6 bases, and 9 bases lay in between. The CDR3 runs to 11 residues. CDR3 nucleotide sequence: TGTGCCTGGAGACAGGGAGGCGAGCAGTACTTC. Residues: CAWRQGGEQYF.

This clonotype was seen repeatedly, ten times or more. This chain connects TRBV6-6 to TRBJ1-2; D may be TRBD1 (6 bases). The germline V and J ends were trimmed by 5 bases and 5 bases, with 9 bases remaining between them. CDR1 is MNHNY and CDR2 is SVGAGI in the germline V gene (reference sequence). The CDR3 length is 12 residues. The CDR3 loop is CASSTGFYGYTF. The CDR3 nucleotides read TGTGCCAGCAGTACAGGGTTTTATGGCTACACCTTC.

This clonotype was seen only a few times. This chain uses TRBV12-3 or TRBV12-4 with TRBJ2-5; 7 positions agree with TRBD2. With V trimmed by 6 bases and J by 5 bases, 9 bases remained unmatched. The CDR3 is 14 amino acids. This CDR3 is CASSSGLGGETQYF. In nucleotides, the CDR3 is TGTGCCAGCAGCTCCGGACTGGGGGGGGAGACCCAGTACTTC.

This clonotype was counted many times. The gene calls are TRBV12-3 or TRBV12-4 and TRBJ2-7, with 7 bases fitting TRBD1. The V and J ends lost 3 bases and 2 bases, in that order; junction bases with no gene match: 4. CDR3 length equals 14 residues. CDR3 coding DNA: TGTGCCAGCAGTTTCGTAGGGGGCACCTACGAGCAGTACTTC. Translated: CASSFVGGTYEQYF.

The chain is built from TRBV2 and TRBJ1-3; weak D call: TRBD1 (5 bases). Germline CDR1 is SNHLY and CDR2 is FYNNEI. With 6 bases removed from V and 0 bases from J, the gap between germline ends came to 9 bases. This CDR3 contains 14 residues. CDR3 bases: TGTGCCAGCAGGCAGACAGACTCTGGAAACACCATATATTTT. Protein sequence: CASRQTDSGNTIYF.

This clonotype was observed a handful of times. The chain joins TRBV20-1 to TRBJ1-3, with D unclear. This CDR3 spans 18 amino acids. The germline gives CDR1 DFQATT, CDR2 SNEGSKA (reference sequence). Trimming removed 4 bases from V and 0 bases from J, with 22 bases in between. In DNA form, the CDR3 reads TGCAGTGCTATGAGTTACCCCCCTTCGGCGAGCTCTGGAAACACCATATATTTT. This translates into CSAMSYPPSASSGNTIYF.

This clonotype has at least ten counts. CDR3 sequence (DNA): TGTGCCAGCAGTTATGGACGACCGCGTGAAAAACTGTTTTTT. Its translation is CASSYGRPREKLFF. The chain couples TRBV6-5 to TRBJ1-4; no firm D call. The length of the CDR3 is 14 residues. Trimming took off 3 bases at V and 7 bases at J, with 12 bases between the two ends. The germline gives CDR1 MNHEY, CDR2 SVGAGI.

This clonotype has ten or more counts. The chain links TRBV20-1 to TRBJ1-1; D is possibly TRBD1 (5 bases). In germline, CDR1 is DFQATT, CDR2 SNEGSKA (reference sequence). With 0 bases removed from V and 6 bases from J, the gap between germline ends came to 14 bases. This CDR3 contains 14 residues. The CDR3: CSAREGQGVPEAFF. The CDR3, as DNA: TGCAGTGCTAGAGAGGGCCAAGGGGTCCCTGAAGCTTTCTTT.

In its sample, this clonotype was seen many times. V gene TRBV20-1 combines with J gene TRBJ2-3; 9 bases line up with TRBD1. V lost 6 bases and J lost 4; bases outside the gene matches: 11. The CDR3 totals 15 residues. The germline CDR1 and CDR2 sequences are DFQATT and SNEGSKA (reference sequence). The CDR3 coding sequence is TGCAGTGCCCTGGGGGGACAGGGTATCTCAGATACGCAGTATTTT. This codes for CSALGGQGISDTQYF.

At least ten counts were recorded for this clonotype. The DNA of the CDR3 is TGCAGTGCGAGAACGTGGGGTACTAGCACAGATACGCAGTATTTT. It yields the protein CSARTWGTSTDTQYF. This chain links TRBV20-1 with TRBJ2-3; D remains ambiguous. CDR1 is DFQATT, CDR2 SNEGSKA, per germline (reference sequence). The germline V and J ends were trimmed by 6 bases and 0 bases, with 16 bases remaining between them. CDR3 size: 15 residues.

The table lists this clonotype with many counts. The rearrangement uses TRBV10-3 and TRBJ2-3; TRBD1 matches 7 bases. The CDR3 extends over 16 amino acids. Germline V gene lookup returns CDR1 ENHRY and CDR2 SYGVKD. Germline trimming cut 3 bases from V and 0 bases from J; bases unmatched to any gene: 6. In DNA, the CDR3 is TGTGCCATCAGTGAAACCAGGGGGAGAAGCACAGATACGCAGTATTTT. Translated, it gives CAISETRGRSTDTQYF.

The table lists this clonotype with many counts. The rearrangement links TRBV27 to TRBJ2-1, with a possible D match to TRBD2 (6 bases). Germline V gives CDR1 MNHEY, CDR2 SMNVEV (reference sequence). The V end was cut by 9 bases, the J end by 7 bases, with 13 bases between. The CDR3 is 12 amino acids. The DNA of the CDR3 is TGTGCCAGTAAAACCGGGGGTAATGAGCAGTTCTTC. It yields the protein CASKTGGNEQFF.

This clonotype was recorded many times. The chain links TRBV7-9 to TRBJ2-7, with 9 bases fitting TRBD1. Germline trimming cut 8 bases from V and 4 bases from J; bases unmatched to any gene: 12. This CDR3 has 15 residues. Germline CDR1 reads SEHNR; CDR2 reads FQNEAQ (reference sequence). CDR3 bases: TGTGCCAGCGTCCCAGGGCGGACAGGGGAGTACGAGCAGTACTTC. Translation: CASVPGRTGEYEQYF.

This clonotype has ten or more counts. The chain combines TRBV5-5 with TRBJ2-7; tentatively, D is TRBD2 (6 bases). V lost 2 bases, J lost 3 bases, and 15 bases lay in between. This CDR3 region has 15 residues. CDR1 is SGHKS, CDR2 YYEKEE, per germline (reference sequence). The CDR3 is CASSFDYGRSYEQYF. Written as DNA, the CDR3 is TGTGCCAGCAGCTTTGACTACGGGAGAAGCTACGAGCAGTACTTC.

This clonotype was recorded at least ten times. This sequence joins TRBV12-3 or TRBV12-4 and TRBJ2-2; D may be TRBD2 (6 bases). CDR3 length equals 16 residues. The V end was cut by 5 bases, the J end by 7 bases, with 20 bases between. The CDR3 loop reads CASSLRTTGEDGELFF. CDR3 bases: TGTGCCAGCAGTCTCCGGACTACCGGGGAGGACGGGGAGCTGTTTTTT.

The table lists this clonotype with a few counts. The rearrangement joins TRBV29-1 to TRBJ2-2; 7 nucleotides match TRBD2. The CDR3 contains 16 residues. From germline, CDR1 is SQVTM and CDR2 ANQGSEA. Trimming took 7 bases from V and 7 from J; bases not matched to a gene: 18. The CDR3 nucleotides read TGCAGCGCCACCCATCCGTGGGGGGGACTGGACGGGGAGCTGTTTTTT. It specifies CSATHPWGGLDGELFF.

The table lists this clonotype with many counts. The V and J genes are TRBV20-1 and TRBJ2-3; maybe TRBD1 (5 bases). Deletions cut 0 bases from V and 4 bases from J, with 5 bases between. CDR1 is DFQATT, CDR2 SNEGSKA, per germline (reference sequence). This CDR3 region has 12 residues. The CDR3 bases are TGCAGTGCTAGAGAACAGGCAGATACGCAGTATTTT. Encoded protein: CSAREQADTQYF.

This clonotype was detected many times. CDR3 in amino acids: CASSPRLAGQEQYF. The CDR3 region has the DNA TGTGCCAGCAGCCCCCGACTAGCGGGACAAGAGCAGTACTTC. The chain carries TRBV12-3 or TRBV12-4 and TRBJ2-7; 11 bases line up with TRBD2. The CDR3 is 14 residues long. Trimming took 6 bases from V and 7 from J; bases not matched to a gene: 8.

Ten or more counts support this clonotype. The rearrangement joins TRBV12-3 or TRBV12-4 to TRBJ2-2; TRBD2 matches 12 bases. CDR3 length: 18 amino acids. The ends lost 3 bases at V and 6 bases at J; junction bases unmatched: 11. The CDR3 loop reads CASSLWLAGGPGAGELFF. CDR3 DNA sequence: TGTGCCAGCAGTTTGTGGCTAGCGGGAGGGCCGGGTGCCGGGGAGCTGTTTTTT.

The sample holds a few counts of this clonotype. CDR3 sequence: CASSLRRGLPVTYEQYF. The CDR3 DNA sequence: TGTGCCAGCAGCCTTCGTAGGGGACTGCCGGTAACCTACGAGCAGTACTTC. The rearrangement uses TRBV21-1 and TRBJ2-7; the table's D gene call, TRBD2, was not cross checked with the DNA. TRBV21-1 is a pseudogene. The CDR3 length is 17 residues.

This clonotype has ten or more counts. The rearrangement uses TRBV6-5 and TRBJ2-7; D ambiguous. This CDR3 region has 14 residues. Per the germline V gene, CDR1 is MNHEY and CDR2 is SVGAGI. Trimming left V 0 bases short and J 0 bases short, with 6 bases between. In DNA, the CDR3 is TGTGCCAGCAGTTACTCCCCGGACTCCTACGAGCAGTACTTC. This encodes CASSYSPDSYEQYF.

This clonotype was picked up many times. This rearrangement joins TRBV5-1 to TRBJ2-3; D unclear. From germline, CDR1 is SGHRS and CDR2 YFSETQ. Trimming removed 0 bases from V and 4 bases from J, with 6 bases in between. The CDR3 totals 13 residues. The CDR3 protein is CASSLGPPDTQYF. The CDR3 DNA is TGCGCCAGCAGCTTGGGCCCCCCAGATACGCAGTATTTT.

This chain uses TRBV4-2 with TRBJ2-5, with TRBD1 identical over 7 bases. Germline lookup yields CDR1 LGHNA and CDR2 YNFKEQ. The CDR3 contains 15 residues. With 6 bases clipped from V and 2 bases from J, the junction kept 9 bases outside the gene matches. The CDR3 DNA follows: TGTGCCAGCAGGCTAACCGGGACAGATCAAGAGACCCAGTACTTC. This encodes CASRLTGTDQETQYF.

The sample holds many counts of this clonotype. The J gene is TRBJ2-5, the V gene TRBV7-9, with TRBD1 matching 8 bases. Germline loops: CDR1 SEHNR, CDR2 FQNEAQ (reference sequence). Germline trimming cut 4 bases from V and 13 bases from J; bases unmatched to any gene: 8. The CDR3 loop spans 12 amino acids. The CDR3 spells CASSSGTGLWYF. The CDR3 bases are TGTGCCAGCAGCTCTGGGACAGGCCTCTGGTACTTC.

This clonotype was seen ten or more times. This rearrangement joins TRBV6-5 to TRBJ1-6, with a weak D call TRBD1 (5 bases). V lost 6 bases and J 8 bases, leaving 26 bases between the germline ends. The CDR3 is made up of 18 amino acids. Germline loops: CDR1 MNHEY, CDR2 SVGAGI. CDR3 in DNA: TGTGCCAGCAGCTCTGGGTTGGGACGCCTCCCAGGAGATTCACCCCTCCACTTT. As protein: CASSSGLGRLPGDSPLHF.

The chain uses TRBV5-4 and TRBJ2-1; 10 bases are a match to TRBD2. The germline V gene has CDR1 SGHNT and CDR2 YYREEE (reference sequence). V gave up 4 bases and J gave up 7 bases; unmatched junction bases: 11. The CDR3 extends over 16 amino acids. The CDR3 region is CASSPSGASGSNEQFF. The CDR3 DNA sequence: TGTGCCAGCAGCCCTAGCGGGGCTAGCGGGAGTAATGAGCAGTTCTTC.